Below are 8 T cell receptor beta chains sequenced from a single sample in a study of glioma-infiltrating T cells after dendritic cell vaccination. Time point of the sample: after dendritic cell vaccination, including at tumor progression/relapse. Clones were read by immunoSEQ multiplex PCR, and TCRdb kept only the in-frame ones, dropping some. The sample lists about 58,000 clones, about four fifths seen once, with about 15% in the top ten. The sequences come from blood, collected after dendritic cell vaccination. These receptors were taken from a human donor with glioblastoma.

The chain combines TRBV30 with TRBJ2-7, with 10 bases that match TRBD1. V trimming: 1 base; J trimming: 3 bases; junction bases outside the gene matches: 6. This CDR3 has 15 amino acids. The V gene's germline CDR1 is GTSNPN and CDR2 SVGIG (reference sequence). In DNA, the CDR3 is TGTGCCTGGAGTGCAGTTGACAGGGGGCACTACGAGCAGTACTTC. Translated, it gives CAWSAVDRGHYEQYF.

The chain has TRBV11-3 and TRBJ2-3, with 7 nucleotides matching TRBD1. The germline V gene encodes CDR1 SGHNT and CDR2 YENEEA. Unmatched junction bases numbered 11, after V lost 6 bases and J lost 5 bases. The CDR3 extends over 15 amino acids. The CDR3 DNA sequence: TGTGCCAGCAGTATCGGGACAGACACGCAAGATACGCAGTATTTT. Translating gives CASSIGTDTQDTQYF.

The CDR3 is CASSLRGAGALNTEAFF. The CDR3 DNA is TGTGCCAGCAGCTTACGGGGGGCAGGGGCCTTGAACACTGAAGCTTTCTTT. The chain is built from TRBV11-2 and TRBJ1-1, with a tentative D call TRBD1 (6 bases). The CDR3 has 17 amino acids. Germline CDR1 SGHAT, CDR2 FQNNGV. The V and J ends lost 2 bases and 0 bases respectively, with 16 bases between them.

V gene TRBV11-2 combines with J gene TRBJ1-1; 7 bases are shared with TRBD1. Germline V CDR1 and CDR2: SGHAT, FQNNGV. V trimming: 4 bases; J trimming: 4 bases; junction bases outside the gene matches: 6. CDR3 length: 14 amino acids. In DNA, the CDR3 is TGTGCCAGCAGCTCGCCAGGGGGTCTCACTGAAGCTTTCTTT. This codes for CASSSPGGLTEAFF. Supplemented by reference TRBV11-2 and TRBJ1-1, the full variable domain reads EAGVAQSPRYKIIEKRQSVAFWCNPISGHATLYWYQQILGQGPKLLIQFQNNGVVDDSQLPKDRFSAERLKGVDSTLKIQPAKLEDSAVYLCASSSPGGLTEAFFGQGTRLTVV.

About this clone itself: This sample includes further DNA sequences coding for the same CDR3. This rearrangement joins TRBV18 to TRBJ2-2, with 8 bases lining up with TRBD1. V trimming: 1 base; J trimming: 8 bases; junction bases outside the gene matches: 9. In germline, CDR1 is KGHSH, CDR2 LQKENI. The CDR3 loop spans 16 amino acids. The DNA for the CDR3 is TGTGCCAGCTCACCACGTCCCGGGACAGGTTCTGGGGAGCTGTTTTTT. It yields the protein CASSPRPGTGSGELFF.

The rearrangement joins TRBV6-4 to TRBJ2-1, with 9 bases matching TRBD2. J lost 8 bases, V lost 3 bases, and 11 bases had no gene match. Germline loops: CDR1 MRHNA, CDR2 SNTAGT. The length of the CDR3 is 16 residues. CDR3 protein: CASSEKGRGGRDEQFF. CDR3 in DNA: TGTGCCAGCAGTGAGAAAGGGCGGGGGGGGAGAGATGAGCAGTTCTTC.

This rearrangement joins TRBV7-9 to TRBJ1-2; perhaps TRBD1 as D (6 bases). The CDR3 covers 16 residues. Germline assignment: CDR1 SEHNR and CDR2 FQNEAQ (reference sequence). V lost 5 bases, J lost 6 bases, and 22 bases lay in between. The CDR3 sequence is CASSGQNLRWGHGYTF. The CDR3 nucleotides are TGTGCCAGCAGCGGCCAAAATCTTCGTTGGGGGCATGGCTACACCTTC.

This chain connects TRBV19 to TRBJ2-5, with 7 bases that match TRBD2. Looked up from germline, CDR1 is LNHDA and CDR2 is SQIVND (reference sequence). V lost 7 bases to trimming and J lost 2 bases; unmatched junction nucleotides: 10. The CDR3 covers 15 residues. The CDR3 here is CASKQDWGGQETQYF. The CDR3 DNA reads TGTGCCAGTAAGCAGGATTGGGGGGGGCAAGAGACCCAGTACTTC.